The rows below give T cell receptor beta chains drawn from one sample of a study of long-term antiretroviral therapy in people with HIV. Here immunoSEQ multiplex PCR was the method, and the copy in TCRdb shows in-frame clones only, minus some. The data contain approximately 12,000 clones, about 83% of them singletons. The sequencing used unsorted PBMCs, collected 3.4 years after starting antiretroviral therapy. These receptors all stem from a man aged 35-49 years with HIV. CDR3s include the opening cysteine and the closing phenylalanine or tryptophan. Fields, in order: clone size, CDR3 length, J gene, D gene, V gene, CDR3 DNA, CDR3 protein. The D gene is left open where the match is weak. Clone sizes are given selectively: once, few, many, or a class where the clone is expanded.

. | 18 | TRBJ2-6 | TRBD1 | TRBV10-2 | TGCGCCAGCTTTCCCCAAGGGACAGGGGGCTCTGGGGCCAACGTCCTGACTTTC | CASFPQGTGGSGANVLTF
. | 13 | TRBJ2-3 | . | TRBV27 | TGTGCCAGCAGTTTAGGGAGTCGAGATACGCAGTATTTT | CASSLGSRDTQYF
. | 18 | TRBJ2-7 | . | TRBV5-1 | TGCGCCAGCAGCTTGGCAGGCCGTTCCGAAACGTACTCCTACGAGCAGTACTTC | CASSLAGRSETYSYEQYF
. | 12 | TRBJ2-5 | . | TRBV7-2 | TGTGCCAGCAGCCCGGAGGTGGGGACCCAGTACTTC | CASSPEVGTQYF
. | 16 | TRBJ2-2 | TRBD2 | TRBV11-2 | TGTGCCAGCGGCAGCGGGAGGGCCTGGAACACCGGGGAGCTGTTTTTT | CASGSGRAWNTGELFF
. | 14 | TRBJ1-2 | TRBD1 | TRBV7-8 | TGTGCCAGCAGCTCTGACAGGGGAAAATATGGCTACACCTTC | CASSSDRGKYGYTF
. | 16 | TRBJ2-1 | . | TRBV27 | TGTGCCAGCAGTTCACCGACAAGTCCATCCTACAATGAGCAGTTCTTC | CASSSPTSPSYNEQFF
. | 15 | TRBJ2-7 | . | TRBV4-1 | TGCGCCAGCAGCCAAGATATAGGGGGTTACTACGAGCAGTACTTC | CASSQDIGGYYEQYF
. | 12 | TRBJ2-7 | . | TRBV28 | TGTGCCAGCAGTTTCCCCCCCGACGAGCAGTACTTC | CASSFPPDEQYF
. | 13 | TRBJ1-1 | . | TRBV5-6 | TGTGCCAGCAGCCCCCAGGGGAGCACTGAAGCTTTCTTT | CASSPQGSTEAFF
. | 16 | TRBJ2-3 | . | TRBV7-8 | TGTGCCAGCAGCTTAACTCTAGCCTATGGACTCGATACGCAGTATTTT | CASSLTLAYGLDTQYF
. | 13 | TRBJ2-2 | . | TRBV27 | TGTGCCAGCAGTTTAAGCCCCACCGGGGAGCTGTTTTTT | CASSLSPTGELFF
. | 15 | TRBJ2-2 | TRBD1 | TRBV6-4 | TGTGCCAGCAGTGACGGGGCAGGGGGCACCGGGGAGCTGTTTTTT | CASSDGAGGTGELFF
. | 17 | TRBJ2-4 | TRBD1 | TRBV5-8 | TGTGCCAGCTTCGGGACAGGGGGTCCCTTAGCCAAAAACATTCAGTACTTC | CASFGTGGPLAKNIQYF
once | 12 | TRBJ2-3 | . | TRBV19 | TGTGCCAGTAGTATAGGGATAGATACGCAGTATTTT | CASSIGIDTQYF
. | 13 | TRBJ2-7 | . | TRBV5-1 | TGCGCCAGCAGTTCTAGCCTCTCCTACGAGCAGTACTTC | CASSSSLSYEQYF
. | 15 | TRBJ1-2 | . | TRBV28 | TGTGCCAGCAGTTTAGGGGGACCGGACCGGCGGGGCTACACCTTC | CASSLGGPDRRGYTF
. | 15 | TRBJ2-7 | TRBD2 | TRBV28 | TGTGCCAGCAGTTTGACTAGCCAACGGCACTACGAGCAGTACTTC | CASSLTSQRHYEQYF
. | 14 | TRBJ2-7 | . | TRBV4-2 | TGTGCCAGCAGCCAAGATTCAGGGGTGGGCGAGCAGTACTTC | CASSQDSGVGEQYF
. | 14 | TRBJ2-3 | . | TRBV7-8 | TGTGCCAGCAGCTTAATAGAAAGCACAGATACGCAGTATTTT | CASSLIESTDTQYF
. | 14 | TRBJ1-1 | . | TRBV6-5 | TGTGCCAGCAGACCCGGGGGGGCAAACACTGAAGCTTTCTTT | CASRPGGANTEAFF
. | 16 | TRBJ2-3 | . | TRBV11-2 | TGTGCCAGCAGCTTAGCCGGCAGGGCGAGCACAGATACGCAGTATTTT | CASSLAGRASTDTQYF
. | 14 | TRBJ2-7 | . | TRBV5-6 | TGTGCCAGCAGCTTCGGGCGGAGCTCCTACGAGCAGTACTTC | CASSFGRSSYEQYF
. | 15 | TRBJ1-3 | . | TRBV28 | TGTGCCAGCAGTTTAGGGGGAAGCTCTGGAAACACCATATATTTT | CASSLGGSSGNTIYF
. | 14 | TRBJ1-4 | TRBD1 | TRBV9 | TGTGCCAGCAGCACACAGGGGGCGAATGAAAAACTGTTTTTT | CASSTQGANEKLFF
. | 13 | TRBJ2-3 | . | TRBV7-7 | TGTGCCAGCAGTGATGGAGGGCCGGCTACGCAGTATTTT | CASSDGGPATQYF
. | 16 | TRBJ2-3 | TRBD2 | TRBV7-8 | TGTGCCAGCAGCTTACGACTAGCGGGGGGCACAGATACGCAGTATTTT | CASSLRLAGGTDTQYF
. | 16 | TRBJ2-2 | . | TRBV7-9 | TGTGCCAGCAGCTTGGGGGTACCTCAAGGGACCGGGGAGCTGTTTTTT | CASSLGVPQGTGELFF
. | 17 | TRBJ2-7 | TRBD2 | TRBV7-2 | TGTGCCAGCGTTCCAACCAGGGATATTAGCGGGAGGTACGAGCAGTACTTC | CASVPTRDISGRYEQYF
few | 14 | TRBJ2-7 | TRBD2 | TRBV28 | TGTGCCAGCAGTTTATCGCGGGAGGTCGGCGAGCAGTACTTC | CASSLSREVGEQYF
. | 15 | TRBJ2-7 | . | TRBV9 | TGTGCCAGCAGCGGAGGTGGAGAAGCCACCTACGAGCAGTACTTC | CASSGGGEATYEQYF
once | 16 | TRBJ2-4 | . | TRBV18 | TGTGCCAGCTCACCACCAGCACCCCTAGCCAAAAACATTCAGTACTTC | CASSPPAPLAKNIQYF
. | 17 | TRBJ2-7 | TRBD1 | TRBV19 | TGTGCCAGTAGTATTTCGCCCCCGACCAGGGGGCAGTACGAGCAGTACTTC | CASSISPPTRGQYEQYF
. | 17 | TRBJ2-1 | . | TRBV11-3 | TGTGCCAGCAGCTCCCGCGGGCGGGTCCCCGGATACAATGAGCAGTTCTTC | CASSSRGRVPGYNEQFF
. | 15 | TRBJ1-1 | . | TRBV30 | TGTGCCTGGAGTGTAAGGGGGTTCCTGAACACTGAAGCTTTCTTT | CAWSVRGFLNTEAFF
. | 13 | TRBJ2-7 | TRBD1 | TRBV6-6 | TGTGCCAGCAGTCATGGACAGGGATACGAGCAGTACTTC | CASSHGQGYEQYF
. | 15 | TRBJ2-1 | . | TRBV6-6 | TGTGCCAGCAGACCCGCGGATGTTAGCTACAATGAGCAGTTCTTC | CASRPADVSYNEQFF
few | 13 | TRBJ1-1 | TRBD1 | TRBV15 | TGTGCCACCAGCGCCGGGACAGACACTGAAGCTTTCTTT | CATSAGTDTEAFF
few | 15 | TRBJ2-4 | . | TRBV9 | TGTGCCAGCAGCGTAGCGGCTAGCTTCGGAGACATTCAGTACTTC | CASSVAASFGDIQYF
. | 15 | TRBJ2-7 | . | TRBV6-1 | TGTGCCAGCAGTGAAATCGGAGGTCTCCCCTACGAGCAGTACTTC | CASSEIGGLPYEQYF
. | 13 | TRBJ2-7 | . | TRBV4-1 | TGCGCCAGCAGCCAAGAGATGGCTTTCGGGCAGTACTTC | CASSQEMAFGQYF
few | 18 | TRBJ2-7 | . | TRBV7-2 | TGTGCCAGCAGCTTCGGGAAGATTGAGGCTAGAGGGACCTACGAGCAGTACTTC | CASSFGKIEARGTYEQYF
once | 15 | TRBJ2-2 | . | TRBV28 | TGTGCCAGCAACCTGGGGATCAGGAAGGCCGGGGAGCTGTTTTTT | CASNLGIRKAGELFF
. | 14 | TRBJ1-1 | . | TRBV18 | TGTGCCAGCTCACCAGGGGGCATGAACACTGAAGCTTTCTTT | CASSPGGMNTEAFF
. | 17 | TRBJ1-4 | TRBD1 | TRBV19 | TGTGCCAGTAGCGGGGACAGCCCCGCAACAACTAATGAAAAACTGTTTTTT | CASSGDSPATTNEKLFF
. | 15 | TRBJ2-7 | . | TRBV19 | TGTGCCAGTAGTATAGGTATACAGCCTAGGAGGGAGCAGTACTTC | CASSIGIQPRREQYF
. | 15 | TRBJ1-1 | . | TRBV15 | TGTGCCACCAGCAGAGGGGGCAAGGCGGAATCCGAAGCTTTCTTT | CATSRGGKAESEAFF
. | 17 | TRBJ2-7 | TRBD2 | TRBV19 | TGTGCCACAGCCGGGACTAGCGGGAGGGCCACGGTCTACGAGCAGTACTTC | CATAGTSGRATVYEQYF
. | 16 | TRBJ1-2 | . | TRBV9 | TGTGCCAGCAGCCCTCAAAGAGTCGTGGAAAACTATGGCTACACCTTC | CASSPQRVVENYGYTF
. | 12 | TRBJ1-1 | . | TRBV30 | TGTGCCTGCCAGGGGTTTAGCACTGAAGCTTTCTTT | CACQGFSTEAFF
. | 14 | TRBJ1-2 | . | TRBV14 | TGTGCCAGCAACAAACAAGGGAACTACTATGGCTACACCTTC | CASNKQGNYYGYTF
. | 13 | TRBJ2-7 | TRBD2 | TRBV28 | TGTGCCAGCAGTCCCGGGAGGCAGTACGAGCAGTACTTC | CASSPGRQYEQYF